This T cell receptor (beta chain) appears in the sequencing data of a study of Graves' ophthalmopathy and Graves' hyperthyroidism. V was shortened by 0 bases and J by 8 bases, with 11 bases between the two germline ends. The length of the CDR3 is 13 residues. In germline, CDR1 is SGHRS, CDR2 YFSETQ. Amplification of the TCR beta CDR3 regions used RNA transcripts (as template). First-round RT-PCR employed HTBI primers, with a second-round multiplex PCR after it. TCRdb used MiXCR to reprocess the multiplex PCR reads, holding one entry per CDR3 protein. The sample includes approximately 210,000 distinct CDR3 sequences, about 22% of them seen just once. The study, taken as a whole, reports: Blood contained most expanded thyroid clonotypes exceeding 0.001 frequency.

This clonotype appeared many times. Its target is unknown. The clonotype was recovered from a woman between 45 and 65 years old with Graves' ophthalmopathy. Source material: peripheral blood. The chain recombines TRBV5-1 with TRBJ1-2; D is unclear. Here the CDR3 DNA reads TGCGCCAGCAGCTTGGACGGGATGGGGGGCTACACCTTC. It yields the protein CASSLDGMGGYTF.